Each of the 3 T cell receptor beta chains below was sequenced from the same sample in a study of T cell repertoires in cytomegalovirus infection. No antigen has been assigned to these receptors. In TCRdb, the reads were re-called with MiXCR into one record per CDR3 protein. Of about 740,000 distinct CDR3 sequences in the sample, roughly 30% were seen once. Source: cultured PBMCs, taken from culture after CMV antigen stimulation. The receptor source for this set is a human donor in good health (CMV status not recorded). Some clones in this sample may be carry-over from other donors' samples.

The chain employs TRBV6-6 and TRBJ2-6, with TRBD1 identical over 7 bases. Looked up from germline, CDR1 is MNHNY and CDR2 is SVGAGI (reference sequence). The V gene end was trimmed by 4 bases and the J gene end by 0 bases; junction bases not matched to a gene: 12. This CDR3 comprises 19 residues. The CDR3 region is CASSFPGTATSSGANVLTF. In nucleotides, the CDR3 is TGTGCCAGCAGTTTCCCCGGGACAGCAACTTCCTCTGGGGCCAACGTCCTGACTTTC.

The chain combines TRBV18 with TRBJ2-1, with 10 bases aligning to TRBD1. The CDR3 length is 17 residues. Germline CDR1 is KGHSH and CDR2 is LQKENI. After removal of 3 bases from V and 3 bases from J, the junction contained 8 bases not matched to a gene. The CDR3 nucleotides read TGTGCCAGCTCACCTTCGTGGGACAGGGGAATCTACAATGAGCAGTTCTTC. This translates into CASSPSWDRGIYNEQFF.

V is TRBV24-1 and J is TRBJ1-1; 10 nucleotides match TRBD1. Germline trimming cut 3 bases from V and 4 bases from J; bases unmatched to any gene: 7. The CDR3 loop spans 16 amino acids. Germline V gives CDR1 KGHDR, CDR2 SFDVKD. This CDR3 is CATSDPGQGGSTEAFF. The DNA for the CDR3 is TGTGCCACCAGTGATCCCGGACAGGGGGGGAGCACTGAAGCTTTCTTT.